The present TCR beta chain was sequenced within a study of early T cells in non-severe SARS-CoV-2 infection. Study details: Sequencing was performed on bulk RNA from unsorted whole blood, leaving chains unpaired.

Many counts were recorded for this clonotype. One entry per CDR3 protein, called by TCRdb with MiXCR from the 5' RACE reads. The top ten clones hold approximately 2.6% of a sample with about 77,000 distinct CDR3 sequences, approximately 15% of them seen once. The CDR3 runs to 12 residues. The V and J ends lost 0 bases and 5 bases respectively, with 4 bases between them. Germline V gives CDR1 LGHDT, CDR2 YNNKEL (reference sequence). Sequenced sample: whole blood. This receptor was taken from an adult who was a healthcare worker with PCR-confirmed SARS-CoV-2 infection or an uninfected control (not recorded which). This chain joins TRBV3-1 and TRBJ2-5; D unresolved. CDR3 nucleotide sequence: TGTGCCAGCAGCCAAGAGAGGGAGACCCAGTACTTC. This translates into CASSQERETQYF.